Each of the 18 T cell receptor beta chains below was sequenced from the same sample in a study of blood T cell repertoires in COVID-19. Assay: immunoSEQ multiplex PCR; the TCRdb copy retains only in-frame clones and omits some. The table has more than 350,000 clones, 80% to 90% seen once. Sequenced material: PBMCs or T cells enriched from blood (not recorded which). These receptors all come from a man aged 18 to 30 who had recovered from COVID-19.

V and J are TRBV10-3 and TRBJ2-5, with TRBD1 identical over 8 bases. The CDR3 has 13 residues. Germline trimming cut 9 bases from V and 4 bases from J; bases unmatched to any gene: 7. CDR1 is ENHRY and CDR2 is SYGVKD in the germline V gene. CDR3 sequence reads: CAIQGASGETQYF. CDR3 sequence (DNA): TGTGCCATTCAGGGGGCATCGGGAGAGACCCAGTACTTC.

The genes are TRBV4-1 and TRBJ2-1; 11 nucleotides agree with TRBD2. Germline V CDR1 and CDR2: MGHRA, YSYEKL. Trimming removed 0 bases from V and 7 bases from J; junction bases left unmatched: 11. This CDR3 is built from 18 residues. The CDR3 nucleotides read TGCGCCAGCAGCCAAGATGGAAGGCTAGCGGGAGGCCGGAATGAGCAGTTCTTC. Translating gives CASSQDGRLAGGRNEQFF.

This clone has only a few counts. The CDR3 DNA reads as TGCGCCAGCAGCCTAGTACCGGGGGATGAGCAGTTCTTC. This translates into CASSLVPGDEQFF. The chain combines TRBV5-1 with TRBJ2-1; possible D gene TRBD2, 6 bases. The length of the CDR3 is 13 residues. Germline assignment: CDR1 SGHRS and CDR2 YFSETQ. Trimming took 4 bases from V and 8 from J, leaving 13 bases between them.

This rearrangement joins TRBV10-3 to TRBJ1-2; the D is unclear. CDR3 length: 11 amino acids. The V gene lost 8 bases and the J gene lost 6 bases, with 10 bases spanning the gap. CDR1 ENHRY and CDR2 SYGVKD come from the germline V gene. The CDR3 reads CAILSGDGYTF. CDR3 nucleotide sequence: TGTGCCATCCTGTCCGGGGATGGCTACACCTTC.

The rearrangement links TRBV2 to TRBJ2-5; no clear D gene. There are 11 residues in the CDR3. Germline assignment: CDR1 SNHLY and CDR2 FYNNEI. Trimming pared 6 bases from V and 3 bases from J, leaving 5 bases between. The CDR3 spells CASSFEETQYF. In DNA, the CDR3 is TGTGCCAGCAGCTTCGAAGAGACCCAGTACTTC.

This rearrangement joins TRBV6-2 or TRBV6-3 to TRBJ1-5; 9 positions agree with TRBD1. Germline loops: CDR1 MNHEY, CDR2 SVGEGT. The CDR3 has 15 amino acids. V trimming: 6 bases; J trimming: 2 bases; junction bases outside the gene matches: 5. As DNA, the CDR3 is TGTGCCAGCAGCGGGGGACAGGGAGGCAATCAGCCCCAGCATTTT. Protein: CASSGGQGGNQPQHF.

Here the CDR3 reads CASSSRTNTEAFF. The CDR3 DNA is TGTGCCAGCAGCTCGCGAACGAACACTGAAGCTTTCTTT. This sequence joins TRBV9 and TRBJ1-1; D ambiguous. This CDR3 contains 13 residues. The germline CDR1 and CDR2 sequences are SGDLS and YYNGEE. The germline V and J ends were trimmed by 4 bases and 1 base, with 8 bases remaining between them.

V gene TRBV10-3 combines with J gene TRBJ1-1, with TRBD1 matching 10 bases. The trim removed 4 bases at V and 1 base at J, leaving 9 bases unmatched. The germline V gene encodes CDR1 ENHRY and CDR2 SYGVKD. The CDR3 spans 17 residues. This CDR3 is CAISADRGLGSNTEAFF. In DNA form, the CDR3 reads TGTGCCATCAGTGCCGACAGGGGGCTGGGGTCGAACACTGAAGCTTTCTTT.

In DNA, the CDR3 is TGTGCCAGCCAGAGAAGAAGGACTAGCGGGAGGGCGGGTTTTTACAATGAGCAGTTCTTC. It translates to CASQRRRTSGRAGFYNEQFF. The rearrangement links TRBV21-1 to TRBJ2-1; TRBD2 reflects the table's D call only, with no check against the DNA. TRBV21-1 is a pseudogene. The CDR3 covers 20 residues.

This rearrangement joins TRBV5-1 to TRBJ1-2; TRBD1 agrees at 8 bases. The CDR3 covers 13 residues. Trimming cost V 2 bases and J 6 bases; bases outside gene matches: 3. The germline V gene has CDR1 SGHRS and CDR2 YFSETQ. The CDR3 region is CASSFQGADGYTF. As DNA, the CDR3 is TGCGCCAGCAGCTTTCAGGGGGCCGATGGCTACACCTTC.

The chain has TRBV12-3 or TRBV12-4 and TRBJ1-5, with a possible D match to TRBD1 (6 bases). The CDR3 has 12 residues. V was trimmed by 0 bases and J by 9 bases, leaving 6 bases between them. The CDR3 DNA reads TGTGCCAGCAGTTTAGCACAGGGGCCCCAGCATTTT. Protein sequence: CASSLAQGPQHF.

The rearrangement links TRBV11-2 to TRBJ1-1, with TRBD1 identical over 7 bases. The V gene end was trimmed by 5 bases and the J gene end by 1 base; junction bases not matched to a gene: 7. The CDR3 consists of 15 residues. Germline loops: CDR1 SGHAT, CDR2 FQNNGV. DNA of the CDR3: TGTGCCAGCAGCCTGAGACAGGGCGGGAACACTGAAGCTTTCTTT. The encoded protein is CASSLRQGGNTEAFF.

The chain couples TRBV6-4 to TRBJ2-3, with D possibly being TRBD2 (5 bases). Germline V CDR1 and CDR2: MRHNA, SNTAGT. The CDR3 loop spans 15 amino acids. V was trimmed by 4 bases and J by 6 bases, leaving 17 bases between them. The chain's CDR3 is CASSVDPTRPDTQYF. The CDR3 region has the DNA TGTGCCAGCAGTGTCGACCCCACTAGACCCGATACGCAGTATTTT.

The rearrangement joins TRBV7-2 to TRBJ2-2; 12 bases map to TRBD2. Trimming cost V 5 bases and J 7 bases; bases outside gene matches: 8. This CDR3 has 16 residues. The germline gives CDR1 SGHTA, CDR2 FQGNSA. The CDR3 loop reads CASSLLAGGRHGELFF. Written as DNA, the CDR3 is TGTGCCAGCAGCCTTCTAGCGGGGGGGCGTCACGGGGAGCTGTTTTTT.

The chain has TRBV5-1 and TRBJ1-2, with TRBD1 as a possible D gene (6 bases). The CDR3 is made up of 19 amino acids. Germline CDR1 is SGHRS and CDR2 is YFSETQ. V was shortened by 0 bases and J by 2 bases, with 23 bases between the two germline ends. CDR3: CASSLGFSGTQLHNYGYTF. DNA of the CDR3: TGCGCCAGCAGCTTGGGTTTTTCCGGGACACAACTTCACAACTATGGCTACACCTTC.

This clone was found a few times. V and J are TRBV12-3 or TRBV12-4 and TRBJ1-6; unclear D gene. The CDR3 runs to 13 residues. V was pared by 0 bases and J by 7 bases, with 4 bases between. CDR3 nucleotides: TGTGCCAGCAGTTTAGCGCAGAATTCACCCCTCCACTTT. Amino acids: CASSLAQNSPLHF.

V is TRBV3-1 (or the pseudogene TRBV3-2) and J is TRBJ1-6; D uncertain. The CDR3 covers 14 residues. CDR1 LGHDT and CDR2 YNNKEL come from the germline V gene (reference sequence). V gave up 0 bases and J gave up 5 bases, with 5 bases separating them. The DNA of the CDR3 is TGTGCCAGCAGCCAAGAATTCAATAATTCACCCCTCCACTTT. Amino acids: CASSQEFNNSPLHF.

The CDR3: CASSGTGGTYEQYF. In DNA, the CDR3 is TGTGCCAGCAGTGGAACAGGGGGTACGTACGAGCAGTACTTC. The rearrangement uses TRBV2 and TRBJ2-7; 8 bases are a match to TRBD1. The CDR3 consists of 14 residues. CDR1 is SNHLY, CDR2 FYNNEI, per germline. J was trimmed by 4 bases and V by 4 bases; bases with no gene match: 6.